These 7 T cell receptor beta chains share one sample of origin, sequenced in a study of blood T cell repertoires in COVID-19. Only in-frame clones appear in the TCRdb table, and some are missing; sequencing was by immunoSEQ multiplex PCR. The sample holds 40,000 to 50,000 clones; 88% are singletons and the top ten take about 5.3%. Sequenced material: peripheral blood. These receptors were taken from a human donor in a cohort sampled during active COVID-19.

The rearrangement links TRBV7-3 to TRBJ2-2; D unresolved. V was shortened by 5 bases and J by 6 bases, with 10 bases between the two germline ends. Germline CDR1 SGHTA, CDR2 FQGTGA. The CDR3 sequence is 13 residues long. DNA of the CDR3: TGTGCCAGCAGCCCTCCGGGTGCCGGGGAGCTGTTTTTT. Translation gives CASSPPGAGELFF.

The V and J genes are TRBV27 and TRBJ1-2, with 7 bases aligning to TRBD1. Germline CDR1 and CDR2: MNHEY and SMNVEV (reference sequence). Unmatched junction bases numbered 0, after V lost 0 bases and J lost 2 bases. The length of the CDR3 is 14 residues. CDR3 in amino acids: CASSLSTGNYGYTF. In nucleotides, the CDR3 is TGTGCCAGCAGTTTATCGACAGGGAACTATGGCTACACCTTC.

The rearrangement joins TRBV5-1 to TRBJ2-1; 7 bases line up with TRBD2. Losses at the gene ends were 4 bases for V and 5 bases for J; bases not matched to a gene: 12. CDR1 and CDR2 (germline): SGHRS, YFSETQ. CDR3 length equals 16 residues. CDR3: CASSPRWERGNNEQFF. For the CDR3, the DNA is TGCGCCAGCAGCCCTCGGTGGGAGCGGGGAAACAATGAGCAGTTCTTC.

V is TRBV3-1 (or the pseudogene TRBV3-2) and J is TRBJ1-4; tentative D call: TRBD1 (6 bases). The CDR3 totals 15 residues. The V and J ends lost 4 bases and 8 bases respectively, with 17 bases between them. The germline gives CDR1 LGHDT, CDR2 YNNKEL (reference sequence). This CDR3 is CASSPGTRGGEKLFF. CDR3 sequence (DNA): TGTGCCAGCAGCCCAGGGACACGGGGTGGCGAAAAACTGTTTTTT.

The rearrangement links TRBV11-2 to TRBJ2-7; possibly TRBD1 for D (6 bases). Germline CDR1 reads SGHAT; CDR2 reads FQNNGV. The CDR3 loop spans 13 amino acids. The V end was cut by 2 bases, the J end by 3 bases, with 8 bases between. CDR3 nucleotides: TGTGCCAGCAGCTTATCAGGGGACTACGAGCAGTACTTC. Translating it yields CASSLSGDYEQYF.

The chain uses TRBV7-3 and TRBJ2-3; D gene ambiguous. The V end was cut by 1 base, the J end by 5 bases, with 10 bases between. The CDR3 spans 14 residues. Germline V gene lookup returns CDR1 SGHTA and CDR2 FQGTGA. CDR3 loop: CASSLIPLGDTQYF. CDR3 nucleotide sequence: TGTGCCAGCAGCTTAATCCCGCTAGGAGATACGCAGTATTTT.

The chain carries TRBV6-2 or TRBV6-3 and TRBJ1-2; D may be TRBD1 (5 bases). Germline loops: CDR1 MNHEY, CDR2 SVGEGT. This CDR3 is 13 amino acids long. The V gene lost 5 bases and the J gene lost 6 bases, with 13 bases spanning the gap. CDR3 DNA sequence: TGTGCCAGCAGTGGTCAGGGAGGGGATGGCTACACCTTC. It is translated as CASSGQGGDGYTF.